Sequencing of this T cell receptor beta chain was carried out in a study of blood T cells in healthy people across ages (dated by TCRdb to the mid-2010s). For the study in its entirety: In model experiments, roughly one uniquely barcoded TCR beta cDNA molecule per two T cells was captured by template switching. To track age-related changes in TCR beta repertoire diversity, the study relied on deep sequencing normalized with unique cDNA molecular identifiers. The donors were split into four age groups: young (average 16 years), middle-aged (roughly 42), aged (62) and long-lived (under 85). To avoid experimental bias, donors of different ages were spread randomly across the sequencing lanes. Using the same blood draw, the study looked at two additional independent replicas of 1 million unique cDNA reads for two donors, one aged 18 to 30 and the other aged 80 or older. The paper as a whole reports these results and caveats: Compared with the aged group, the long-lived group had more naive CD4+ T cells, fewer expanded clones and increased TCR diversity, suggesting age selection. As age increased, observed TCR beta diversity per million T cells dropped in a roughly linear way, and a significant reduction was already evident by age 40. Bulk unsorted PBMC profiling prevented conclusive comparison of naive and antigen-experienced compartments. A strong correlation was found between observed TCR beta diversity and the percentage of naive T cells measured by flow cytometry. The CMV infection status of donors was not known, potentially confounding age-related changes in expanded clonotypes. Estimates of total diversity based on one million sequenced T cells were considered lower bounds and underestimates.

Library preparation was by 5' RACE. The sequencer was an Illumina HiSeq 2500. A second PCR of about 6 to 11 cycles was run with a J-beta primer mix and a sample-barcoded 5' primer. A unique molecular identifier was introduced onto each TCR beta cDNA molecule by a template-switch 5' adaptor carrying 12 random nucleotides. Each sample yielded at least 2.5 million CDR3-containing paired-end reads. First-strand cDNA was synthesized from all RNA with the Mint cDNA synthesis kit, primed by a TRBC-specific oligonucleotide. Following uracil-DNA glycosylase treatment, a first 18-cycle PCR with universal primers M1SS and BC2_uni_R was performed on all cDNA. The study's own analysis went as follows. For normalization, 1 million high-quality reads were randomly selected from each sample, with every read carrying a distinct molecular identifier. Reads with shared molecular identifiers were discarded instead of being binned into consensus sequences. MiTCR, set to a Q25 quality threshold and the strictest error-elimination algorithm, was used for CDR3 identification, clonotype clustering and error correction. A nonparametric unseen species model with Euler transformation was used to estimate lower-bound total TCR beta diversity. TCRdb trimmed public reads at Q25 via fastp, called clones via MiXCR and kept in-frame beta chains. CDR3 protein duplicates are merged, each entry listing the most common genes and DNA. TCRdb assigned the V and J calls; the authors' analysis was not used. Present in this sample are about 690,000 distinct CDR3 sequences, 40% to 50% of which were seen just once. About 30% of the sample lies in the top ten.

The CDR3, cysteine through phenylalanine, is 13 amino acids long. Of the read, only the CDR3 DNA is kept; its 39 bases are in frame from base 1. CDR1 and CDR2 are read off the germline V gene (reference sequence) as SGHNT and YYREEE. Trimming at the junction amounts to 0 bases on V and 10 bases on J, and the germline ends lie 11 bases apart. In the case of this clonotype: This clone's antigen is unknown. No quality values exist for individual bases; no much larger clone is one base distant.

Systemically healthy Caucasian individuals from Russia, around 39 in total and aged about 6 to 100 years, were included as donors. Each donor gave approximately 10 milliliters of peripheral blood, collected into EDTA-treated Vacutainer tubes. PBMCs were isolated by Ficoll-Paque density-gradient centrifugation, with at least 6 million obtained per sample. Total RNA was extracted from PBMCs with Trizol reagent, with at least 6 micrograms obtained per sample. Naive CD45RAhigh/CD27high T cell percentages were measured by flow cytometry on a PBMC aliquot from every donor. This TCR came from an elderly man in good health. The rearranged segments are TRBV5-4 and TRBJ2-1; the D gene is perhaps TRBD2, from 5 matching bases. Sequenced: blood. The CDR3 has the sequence CASSLGTRAEQFF. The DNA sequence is TGTGCCAGCAGCTTGGGAACTAGGGCCGAGCAGTTCTTC.